The sequence of this TCR beta chain was determined in a study of OX40 agonist ivuxolimab in advanced cancers. Study in general: Of mixed ages from about 20 to 80 and averaging 60 years, the group was 65% to 85% male. Partial responses were observed in three patients, of whom one had hepatocellular carcinoma and two had cutaneous melanoma. General study results and limits: Expanded clones tended on average to be more numerous among CD8+ T cells than CD4+.

Systemic immunosuppression or a history of autoimmune disease excluded patients. Assay: immunoSEQ multiplex PCR; the TCRdb copy retains only in-frame clones and omits some. The sample carries about 36,000 clones, about three quarters recorded once. Regarding this clone: Its specificity is unknown.

The specimen comprised CD4+ or CD8+ T cells sorted from blood, sampled in a trial of the OX40 agonist ivuxolimab. This receptor was obtained from an adult with an advanced solid tumor such as melanoma, head and neck, liver or kidney cancer.

CDR3 protein: CASSPTTRKETQYF. The CDR3 DNA sequence: TGTGCCAGCAGCCCTACTACGCGGAAAGAGACCCAGTACTTC. This rearrangement joins TRBV28 to TRBJ2-5, with unresolved D. V was trimmed by 6 bases and J by 3 bases, leaving 14 bases between them. There are 14 residues in the CDR3. Per the germline V gene, CDR1 is MDHEN and CDR2 is SYDVKM.